Below, one T cell receptor beta chain is given with its context. What this receptor recognizes is not known. The input lacks base qualities; no much larger clone sits a single base away. Receptor libraries were prepared by RT-PCR. TCRdb shows the sequencer as Illumina HiSeq 2500. The raw public data were reprocessed by TCRdb itself: fastp quality trimming at Q25, MiXCR clonotype calling, in-frame beta chains only. Merged by CDR3 protein, the rows form single entries marked with the most common genes and DNA. Here the sample has about 6,000 distinct CDR3 sequences; 75% to 80% occur a single time. The top ten clonotypes cover roughly 2.6% of the sample. The data derive from a study of yellow fever vaccine responses in identical twins (dated 2018 in TCRdb). In terms of the full investigation: The study precisely tracked vaccine-responding T cell clones in identical twins. Broad study findings and their caveats: The T cell response to vaccination in identical twins was reported by the authors to appear partly convergent and partly personalized.

V has 1 base trimmed and J has 6 bases trimmed; junction bases matching no gene number 6. The germline V gene (reference sequence) specifies DFQATT as CDR1 and SNEGSKA as CDR2. The CDR3, from cysteine to phenylalanine, totals 16 residues. CDR3 DNA is the only sequence kept; it has 48 bases, read in frame from the first base. The sequence links TRBV20-1 to TRBJ2-1; TRBD2 fits 13 bases in the junction. Material: T cells from blood (PBMCs), unsorted or a sorted subset (not recorded which), obtained before or after yellow fever vaccination (not recorded which). The receptor comes from a woman between 18 and 29 years old who received the yellow fever vaccine. Donor details come from another sample of the same person, matched by shared clones. The CDR3: CSARGTSGSKVNEQFF. In nucleotide form, the sequence is TGCAGTGCTAGAGGGACTAGCGGGAGTAAGGTCAATGAGCAGTTCTTC.